The clone carrying this T cell receptor beta chain has ten or more counts. TCRdb re-derived calls from the reads in MiXCR, one entry per CDR3 protein. Of 200,000 to 250,000 distinct CDR3 sequences detected, around 6.2% appear once; the ten largest clones hold about 6.3%. This specimen comes from a study of T cell repertoires in cytomegalovirus infection. Between the trimmed V and J ends, which lost 6 bases and 0 bases, there was a span of 11 bases. The CDR3 has 15 amino acids. Germline V CDR1 and CDR2: SNHLY, FYNNEI. Sequencing was performed on PBMCs. This TCR was recovered from a human donor in good health (CMV status not recorded). Some clones in this sample may be carry-over from other donors' samples. The J gene is TRBJ2-2, the V gene TRBV2; D possibly corresponds to TRBD1 (5 bases). In DNA form, the CDR3 reads TGTGCCAGCAGGGCGACAGAGACGAACACCGGGGAGCTGTTTTTT. It codes for CASRATETNTGELFF.